The entry below describes one T cell receptor beta chain. The sample originates from a study of somatic mutations in cytotoxic T cells in rheumatoid arthritis. Data came from immunoSEQ multiplex PCR; TCRdb stores just in-frame clones and leaves some out. The table records about 11,000 clones, about 70% of them present only once. This CDR3 contains 13 residues. With 0 bases removed from V and 9 bases from J, the gap between germline ends came to 9 bases. Germline CDR1 reads PRHDT; CDR2 reads FYEKMQ (reference sequence). This TCR derives from a man aged 60 to 69 in good health. V gene TRBV13 combines with J gene TRBJ2-1; tentative D call: TRBD1 (6 bases). Sequenced input: CD8+ T cells sorted from blood. The CDR3 loop is CASSLGQGGEQFF. The DNA of the CDR3 is TGTGCCAGCAGCTTAGGCCAAGGGGGTGAGCAGTTCTTC. Combining the CDR3 with reference TRBV13 and TRBJ2-1 gives the whole variable domain AAGVIQSPRHLIKEKRETATLKCYPIPRHDTVYWYQQGPGQDPQFLISFYEKMQSDKGSIPDRFSAQQFSDYHSELNMSSLELGDSALYFCASSLGQGGEQFFGPGTRLTVL.